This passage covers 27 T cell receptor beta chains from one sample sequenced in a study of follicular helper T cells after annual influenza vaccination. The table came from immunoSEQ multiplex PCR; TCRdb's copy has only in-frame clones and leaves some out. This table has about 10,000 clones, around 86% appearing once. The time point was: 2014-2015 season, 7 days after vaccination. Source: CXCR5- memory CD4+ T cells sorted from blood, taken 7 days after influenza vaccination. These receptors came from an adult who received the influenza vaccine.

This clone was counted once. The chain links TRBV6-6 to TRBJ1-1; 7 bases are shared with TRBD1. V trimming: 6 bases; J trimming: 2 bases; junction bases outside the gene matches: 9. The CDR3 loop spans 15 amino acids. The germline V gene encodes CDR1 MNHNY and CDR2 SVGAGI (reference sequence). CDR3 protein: CASRPRRQGNTEAFF. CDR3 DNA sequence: TGTGCCAGCAGGCCTCGCCGACAGGGCAACACTGAAGCTTTCTTT.

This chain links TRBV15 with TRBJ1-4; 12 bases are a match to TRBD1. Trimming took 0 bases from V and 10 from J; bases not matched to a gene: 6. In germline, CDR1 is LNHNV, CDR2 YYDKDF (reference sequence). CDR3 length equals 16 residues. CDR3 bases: TGTGCCACCAGCAGAGATTTCGGGACAGGGGGCACAAAACTGTTTTTT. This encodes CATSRDFGTGGTKLFF.

CDR3 bases: TGTGCCAGCAGTTCTATTGGGACTCCAACTAATGAAAAACTGTTTTTT. Its protein is CASSSIGTPTNEKLFF. J is TRBJ1-4 and V is TRBV7-9, with a weak D call TRBD1 (5 bases). The germline V and J ends were trimmed by 6 bases and 0 bases, with 14 bases remaining between them. Germline lookup yields CDR1 SEHNR and CDR2 FQNEAQ (reference sequence). CDR3 size: 16 residues. Using reference TRBV7-9 and TRBJ1-4 for the parts outside the CDR3, the full variable domain is DTGVSQNPRHKITKRGQNVTFRCDPISEHNRLYWYRQTLGQGPEFLTYFQNEAQLEKSRLLSDRFSAERPKGSFSTLEIQRTEQGDSAMYLCASSSIGTPTNEKLFFGSGTQLSVL.

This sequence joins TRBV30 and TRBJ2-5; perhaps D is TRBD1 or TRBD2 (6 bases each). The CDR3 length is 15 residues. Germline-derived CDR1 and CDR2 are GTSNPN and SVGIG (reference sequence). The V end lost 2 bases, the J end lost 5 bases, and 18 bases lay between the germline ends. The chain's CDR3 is CAWSPRGGRRETQYF. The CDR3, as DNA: TGTGCCTGGAGTCCACGAGGGGGGCGCCGGGAGACCCAGTACTTC.

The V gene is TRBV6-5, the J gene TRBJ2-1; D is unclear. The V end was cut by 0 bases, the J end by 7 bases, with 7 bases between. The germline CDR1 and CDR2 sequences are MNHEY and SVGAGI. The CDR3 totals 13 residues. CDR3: CASSYSFANEQFF. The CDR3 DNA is TGTGCCAGCAGTTACTCGTTCGCAAATGAGCAGTTCTTC.

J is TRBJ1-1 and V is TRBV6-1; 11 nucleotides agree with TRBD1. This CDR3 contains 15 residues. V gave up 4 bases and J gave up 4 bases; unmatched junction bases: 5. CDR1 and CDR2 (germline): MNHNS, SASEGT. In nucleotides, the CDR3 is TGTGCCAGCAGTGGAGGGACAGGGGGGATCACTGAAGCTTTCTTT. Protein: CASSGGTGGITEAFF.

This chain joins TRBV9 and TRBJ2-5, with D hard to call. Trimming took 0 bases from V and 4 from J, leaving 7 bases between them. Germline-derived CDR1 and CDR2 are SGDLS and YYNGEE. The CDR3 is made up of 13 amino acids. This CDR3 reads CASSVALGETQYF. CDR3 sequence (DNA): TGTGCCAGCAGCGTAGCTTTGGGAGAGACCCAGTACTTC.

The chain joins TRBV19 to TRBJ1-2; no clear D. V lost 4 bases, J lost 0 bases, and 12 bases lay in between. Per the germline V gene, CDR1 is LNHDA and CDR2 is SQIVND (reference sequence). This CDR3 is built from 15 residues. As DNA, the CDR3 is TGTGCCAGTAGTACCCAGTGGGAATCTAACTATGGCTACACCTTC. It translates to CASSTQWESNYGYTF.

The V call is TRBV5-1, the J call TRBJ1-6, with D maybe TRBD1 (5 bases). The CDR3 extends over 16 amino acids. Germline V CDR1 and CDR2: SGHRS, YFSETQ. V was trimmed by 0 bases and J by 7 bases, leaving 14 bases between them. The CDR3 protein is CASSLVPGKNNSPLHF. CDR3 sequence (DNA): TGCGCCAGCAGCTTGGTTCCAGGGAAGAACAATTCACCCCTCCACTTT. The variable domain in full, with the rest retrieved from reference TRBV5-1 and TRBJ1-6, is KAGVTQTPRYLIKTRGQQVTLSCSPISGHRSVSWYQQTPGQGLQFLFEYFSETQRNKGNFPGRFSGRQFSNSRSEMNVSTLELGDSALYLCASSLVPGKNNSPLHFGNGTRLTVT.

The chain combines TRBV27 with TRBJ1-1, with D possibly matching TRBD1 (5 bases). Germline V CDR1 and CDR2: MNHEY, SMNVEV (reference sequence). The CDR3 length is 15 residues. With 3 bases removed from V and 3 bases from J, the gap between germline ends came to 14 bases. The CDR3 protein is CASSFSATGDTEAFF. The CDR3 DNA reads TGTGCCAGCAGTTTTTCGGCCACGGGGGACACTGAAGCTTTCTTT.

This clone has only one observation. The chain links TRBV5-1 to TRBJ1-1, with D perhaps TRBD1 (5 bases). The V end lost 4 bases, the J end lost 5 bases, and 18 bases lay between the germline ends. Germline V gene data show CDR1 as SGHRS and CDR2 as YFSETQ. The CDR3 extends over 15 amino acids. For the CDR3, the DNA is TGCGCCAGCAGCGTCGCCGGGACTTTAGGGACTGAAGCTTTCTTT. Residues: CASSVAGTLGTEAFF.

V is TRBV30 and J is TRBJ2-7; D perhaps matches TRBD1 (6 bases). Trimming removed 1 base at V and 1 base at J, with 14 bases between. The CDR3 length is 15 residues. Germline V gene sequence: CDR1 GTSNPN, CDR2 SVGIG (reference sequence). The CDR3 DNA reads TGTGCCTGGAGTGATATCCTCAGGGGTTCCTACGAGCAGTACTTC. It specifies CAWSDILRGSYEQYF.

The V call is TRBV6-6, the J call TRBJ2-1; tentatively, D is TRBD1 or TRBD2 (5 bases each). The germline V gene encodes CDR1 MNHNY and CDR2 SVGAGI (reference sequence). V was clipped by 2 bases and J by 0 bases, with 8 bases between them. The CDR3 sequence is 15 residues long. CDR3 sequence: CASSYGGSSYNEQFF. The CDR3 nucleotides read TGTGCCAGCAGTTACGGGGGAAGCTCCTACAATGAGCAGTTCTTC.

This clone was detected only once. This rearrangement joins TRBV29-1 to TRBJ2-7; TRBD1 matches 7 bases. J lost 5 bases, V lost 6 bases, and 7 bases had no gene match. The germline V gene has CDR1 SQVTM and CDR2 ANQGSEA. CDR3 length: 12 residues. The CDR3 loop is CSVLSGGNEQYF. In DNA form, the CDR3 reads TGCAGCGTGCTCTCAGGGGGAAACGAGCAGTACTTC.

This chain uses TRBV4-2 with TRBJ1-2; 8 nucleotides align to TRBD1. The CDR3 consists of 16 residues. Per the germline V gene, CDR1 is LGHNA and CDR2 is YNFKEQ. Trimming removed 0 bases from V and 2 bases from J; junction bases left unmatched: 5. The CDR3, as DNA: TGTGCCAGCAGCCAAGATGGGGCAGGGGGCAACTATGGCTACACCTTC. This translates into CASSQDGAGGNYGYTF.

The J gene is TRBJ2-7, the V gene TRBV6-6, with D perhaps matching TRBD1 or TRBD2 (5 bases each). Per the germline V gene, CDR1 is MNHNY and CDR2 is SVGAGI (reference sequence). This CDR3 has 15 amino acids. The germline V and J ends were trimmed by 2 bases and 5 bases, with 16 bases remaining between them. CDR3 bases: TGTGCCAGCAGTTACCGGGGCGACACTACACACGAGCAGTACTTC. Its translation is CASSYRGDTTHEQYF.

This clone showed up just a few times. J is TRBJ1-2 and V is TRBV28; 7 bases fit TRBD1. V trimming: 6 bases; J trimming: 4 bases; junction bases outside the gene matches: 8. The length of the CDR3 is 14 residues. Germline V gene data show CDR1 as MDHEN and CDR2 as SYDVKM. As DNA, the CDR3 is TGTGCCAGCAGGCAATCGGGACAGCTCTATGGCTACACCTTC. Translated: CASRQSGQLYGYTF.

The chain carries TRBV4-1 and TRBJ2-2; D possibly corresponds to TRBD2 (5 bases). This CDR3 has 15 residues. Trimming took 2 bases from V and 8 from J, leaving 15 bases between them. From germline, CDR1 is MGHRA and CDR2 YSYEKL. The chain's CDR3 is CASSQRTERRGELFF. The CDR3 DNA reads TGCGCCAGCAGCCAAAGGACGGAGAGGAGGGGGGAGCTGTTTTTT.

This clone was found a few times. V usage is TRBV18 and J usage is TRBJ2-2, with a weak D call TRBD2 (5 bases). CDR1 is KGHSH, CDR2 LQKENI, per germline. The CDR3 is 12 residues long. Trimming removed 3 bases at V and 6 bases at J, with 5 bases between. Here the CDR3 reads CASSPEAGELFF. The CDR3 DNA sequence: TGTGCCAGCTCACCGGAGGCCGGGGAGCTGTTTTTT.

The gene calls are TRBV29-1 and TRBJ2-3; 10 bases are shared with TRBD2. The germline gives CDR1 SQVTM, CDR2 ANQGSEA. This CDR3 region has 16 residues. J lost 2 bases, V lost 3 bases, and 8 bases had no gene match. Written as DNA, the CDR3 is TGCAGCGTTGACGGGGGTAGCGGGGGGTTCACAGATACGCAGTATTTT. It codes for CSVDGGSGGFTDTQYF.

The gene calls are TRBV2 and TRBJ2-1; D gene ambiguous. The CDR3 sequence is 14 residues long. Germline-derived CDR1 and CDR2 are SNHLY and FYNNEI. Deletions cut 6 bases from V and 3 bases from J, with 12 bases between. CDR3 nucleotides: TGTGCCAGCAGCTTCCTTAGAAGCTACAATGAGCAGTTCTTC. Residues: CASSFLRSYNEQFF.

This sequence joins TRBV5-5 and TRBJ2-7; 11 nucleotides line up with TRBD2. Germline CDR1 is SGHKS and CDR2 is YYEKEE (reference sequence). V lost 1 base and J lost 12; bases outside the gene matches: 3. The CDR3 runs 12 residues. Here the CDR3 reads CASSLTSGGLYF. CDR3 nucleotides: TGTGCCAGCAGCTTGACTAGCGGGGGACTGTACTTC.

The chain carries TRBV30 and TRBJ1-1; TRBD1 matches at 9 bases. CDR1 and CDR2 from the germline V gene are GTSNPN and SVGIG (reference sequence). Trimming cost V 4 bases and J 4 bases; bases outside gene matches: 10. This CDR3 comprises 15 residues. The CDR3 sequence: CAWTLGTGIRTEAFF. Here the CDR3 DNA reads TGTGCCTGGACCCTAGGGACAGGGATCCGCACTGAAGCTTTCTTT.

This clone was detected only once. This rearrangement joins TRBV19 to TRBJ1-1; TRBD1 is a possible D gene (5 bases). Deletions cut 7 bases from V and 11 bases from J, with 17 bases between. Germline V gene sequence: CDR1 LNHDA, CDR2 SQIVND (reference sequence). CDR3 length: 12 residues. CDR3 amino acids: CASTGTQQRAFF. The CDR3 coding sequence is TGTGCCAGTACGGGGACCCAGCAAAGGGCTTTCTTT.

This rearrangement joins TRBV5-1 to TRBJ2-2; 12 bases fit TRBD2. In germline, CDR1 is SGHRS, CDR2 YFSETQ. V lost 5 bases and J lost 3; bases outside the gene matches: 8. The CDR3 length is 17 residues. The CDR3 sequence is CASSLTSGGPHTGELFF. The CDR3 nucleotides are TGCGCCAGCAGTTTGACTAGCGGGGGCCCTCACACCGGGGAGCTGTTTTTT.

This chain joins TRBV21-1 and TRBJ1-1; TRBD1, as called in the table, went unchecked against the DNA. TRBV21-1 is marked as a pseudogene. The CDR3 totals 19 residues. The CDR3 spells CASSKASPAQGAVRTEAFF. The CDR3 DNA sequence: TGTGCCAGCAGCAAGGCTAGCCCGGCACAGGGGGCGGTTAGGACTGAAGCTTTCTTT.

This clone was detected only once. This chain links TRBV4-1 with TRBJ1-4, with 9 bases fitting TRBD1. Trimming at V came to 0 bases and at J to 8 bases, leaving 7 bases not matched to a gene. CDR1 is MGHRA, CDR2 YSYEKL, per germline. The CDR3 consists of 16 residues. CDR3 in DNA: TGCGCCAGCAGCCAAGATCAGGGACAGGGATCAGAAAAACTGTTTTTT. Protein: CASSQDQGQGSEKLFF.